The entry below describes one T cell receptor (beta chain). CD4+ cell separation produced CD45RA+ naive and CD45RA-negative memory subsets. The data belong to a study of shared clonotypes between healthy human individuals. This CDR3 has 14 residues. V was shortened by 0 bases and J by 0 bases, with 5 bases between the two germline ends. Germline-derived CDR1 and CDR2 are MNHEY and SVGAGI. Measured with immunoSEQ multiplex PCR; TCRdb has only the in-frame clones, and not every one. Of 2 million to 2.5 million clones listed, 90% to 95% are singletons. The sample was naive CD4+ T cells sorted from blood. Noted subset: CD45RA+ positively selected. The sequence derives from a man aged 18 to 29 in good health. The gene calls are TRBV6-5 and TRBJ1-2; D gene ambiguous. The CDR3 DNA follows: TGTGCCAGCAGTTACTCGGAAACTAACTATGGCTACACCTTC. Protein product: CASSYSETNYGYTF.